These T cell receptor beta chains were read from a single sample in a study of blood T cells in healthy people across ages. Using its own MiXCR run on the 5' RACE reads, TCRdb lists one record per CDR3 protein. The sample includes approximately 680,000 distinct CDR3 sequences, less than 40% of them seen just once. Sequences were obtained from blood. The receptors here all came from a woman aged 80 or over in good health. CDR3s include the opening cysteine and the closing phenylalanine or tryptophan. D genes are given only for firm matches. Rows may omit the clone size; those that give it use once, few, many or a size class.

cdr3_aa: CAIQFTGGDYGYTF
cdr3_nt: TGTGCCATCCAATTCACGGGAGGGGACTATGGCTACACCTTC
clone_size: many
j_call: TRBJ1-2
v_call: TRBV10-3
d_call: NA

cdr3_aa: CSAPRRGNEQFF
cdr3_nt: TGCAGTGCTCCCAGGCGCGGCAATGAGCAGTTCTTC
clone_size: many
j_call: TRBJ2-1
v_call: TRBV20-1
d_call: NA

cdr3_aa: CASSLVRGMNTEAFF
cdr3_nt: TGTGCCAGCAGCTTAGTGCGGGGAATGAACACTGAAGCTTTCTTT
clone_size: many
j_call: TRBJ1-1
v_call: TRBV7-2
d_call: NA

cdr3_aa: CSAPHDSGGSYEQYF
cdr3_nt: TGCAGTGCTCCACACGACAGCGGAGGCTCCTACGAGCAGTACTTC
clone_size: NA
j_call: TRBJ2-7
v_call: TRBV20-1
d_call: NA

cdr3_aa: CASRVFGYEQYF
cdr3_nt: TGTGCCAGCAGAGTGTTTGGGTACGAGCAGTACTTC
clone_size: NA
j_call: TRBJ2-7
v_call: TRBV28
d_call: NA

cdr3_aa: CASRPLTSSYNEQFF
cdr3_nt: TGTGCCAGCAGACCACTTACGTCCTCCTACAATGAGCAGTTCTTC
clone_size: many
j_call: TRBJ2-1
v_call: TRBV14
d_call: NA

cdr3_aa: CASSVQGSAEAFF
cdr3_nt: TGTGCCAGCAGTGTTCAGGGGAGCGCTGAAGCTTTCTTT
clone_size: NA
j_call: TRBJ1-1
v_call: TRBV25-1
d_call: NA

cdr3_aa: CSAREPGTEAFF
cdr3_nt: TGCAGTGCTCGGGAACCCGGCACTGAAGCTTTCTTT
clone_size: once
j_call: TRBJ1-1
v_call: TRBV20-1
d_call: NA

cdr3_aa: CASNFGQGGVMTEAFF
cdr3_nt: TGCGCCAGCAACTTTGGGCAGGGGGGAGTGATGACTGAAGCTTTCTTT
clone_size: NA
j_call: TRBJ1-1
v_call: TRBV5-1
d_call: TRBD1

cdr3_aa: CATSRPGGPEGGEQYF
cdr3_nt: TGTGCCACCAGCAGACCGGGGGGCCCCGAAGGGGGAGAGCAGTACTTC
clone_size: NA
j_call: TRBJ2-4
v_call: TRBV15
d_call: NA

cdr3_aa: CASSGGYRELFF
cdr3_nt: TGTGCCAGCAGTGGGGGATATCGGGAGCTGTTTTTT
clone_size: NA
j_call: TRBJ2-2
v_call: TRBV2
d_call: NA

cdr3_aa: CASSLAARGTQYF
cdr3_nt: TGTGCCAGCAGCTTAGCGGCCAGGGGTACGCAGTATTTT
clone_size: many
j_call: TRBJ2-3
v_call: TRBV7-2
d_call: NA

cdr3_aa: CASSSGLADDNEQFF
cdr3_nt: TGTGCCAGCAGTTCCGGACTAGCGGACGACAATGAGCAGTTCTTC
clone_size: many
j_call: TRBJ2-1
v_call: TRBV28
d_call: TRBD2

cdr3_aa: CATSRGSSYEQYF
cdr3_nt: TGTGCCACCAGCCGAGGGAGCTCCTACGAGCAGTACTTC
clone_size: many
j_call: TRBJ2-7
v_call: TRBV15
d_call: NA

cdr3_aa: CASSLEWGNSYEQYF
cdr3_nt: TGCGCCAGCAGCTTGGAATGGGGTAACTCCTACGAGCAGTACTTC
clone_size: many
j_call: TRBJ2-7
v_call: TRBV5-1
d_call: NA

cdr3_aa: CASSRGLSTDAQYF
cdr3_nt: TGTGCCAGCAGCAGGGGCTTGAGCACAGATGCGCAGTATTTT
clone_size: NA
j_call: TRBJ2-3
v_call: TRBV6-6
d_call: NA

cdr3_aa: CASSLGGYYGCTF
cdr3_nt: TGTGCCAGCAGCTTAGGGGGCTACTATGGCTGCACCTTC
clone_size: NA
j_call: TRBJ1-2
v_call: TRBV7-9
d_call: NA

cdr3_aa: CASSKPPTGTIGPLRQFF
cdr3_nt: TGTGCCAGCAGCAAACCCCCGACAGGAACGATTGGGCCCTTAAGGCAGTTCTTC
clone_size: NA
j_call: TRBJ2-1
v_call: TRBV4-2
d_call: NA

cdr3_aa: CASTAQGFNYGYTF
cdr3_nt: TGTGCCAGCACCGCGCAGGGCTTTAACTATGGCTACACCTTC
clone_size: NA
j_call: TRBJ1-2
v_call: TRBV2
d_call: NA

cdr3_aa: CASSPDRAPSPLHF
cdr3_nt: TGTGCCAGCAGCCCCGACAGGGCCCCATCACCCCTCCACTTT
clone_size: NA
j_call: TRBJ1-6
v_call: TRBV7-2
d_call: TRBD1

cdr3_aa: CASSYTYASSETQYF
cdr3_nt: TGTGCCAGCAGTTACACGTATGCTAGCTCAGAGACCCAGTACTTC
clone_size: NA
j_call: TRBJ2-5
v_call: TRBV6-5
d_call: NA

cdr3_aa: CASSSKGETSIQYF
cdr3_nt: TGCGCCAGCAGCTCAAAGGGGGAGACTTCCATTCAGTACTTC
clone_size: NA
j_call: TRBJ2-4
v_call: TRBV5-1
d_call: NA

cdr3_aa: CASSRSGGDEKLFF
cdr3_nt: TGTGCCAGCAGCCGATCAGGGGGTGACGAAAAACTGTTTTTT
clone_size: NA
j_call: TRBJ1-4
v_call: TRBV3-1
d_call: TRBD1

cdr3_aa: CASSLGIGYGEETQYF
cdr3_nt: TGTGCCAGCAGCTTGGGTATCGGTTATGGGGAAGAGACCCAGTACTTC
clone_size: NA
j_call: TRBJ2-5
v_call: TRBV5-4
d_call: NA

cdr3_aa: CASSNYRGRSDTQYF
cdr3_nt: TGTGCCAGCAGCAATTACAGGGGGCGAAGCGATACGCAGTATTTT
clone_size: many
j_call: TRBJ2-3
v_call: TRBV11-2
d_call: TRBD1

cdr3_aa: CASSLRGGGISYNEQFF
cdr3_nt: TGTGCCAGCAGCTTACGCGGTGGGGGGATCTCCTACAATGAGCAGTTCTTC
clone_size: few
j_call: TRBJ2-1
v_call: TRBV7-3
d_call: NA

cdr3_aa: CASSFWSGGVMVDEQFF
cdr3_nt: TGTGCCAGCAGTTTTTGGAGCGGGGGGGTTATGGTAGATGAGCAGTTCTTC
clone_size: many
j_call: TRBJ2-1
v_call: TRBV12-3/TRBV12-4
d_call: TRBD2

cdr3_aa: CASSSSGETYEQYF
cdr3_nt: TGTGCCAGCAGCTCTAGCGGGGAGACCTACGAGCAGTACTTC
clone_size: many
j_call: TRBJ2-7
v_call: TRBV28
d_call: TRBD2

cdr3_aa: CASSRDMTINYGYTF
cdr3_nt: TGTGCCAGCAGCCGTGATATGACCATAAACTATGGCTACACCTTC
clone_size: many
j_call: TRBJ1-2
v_call: TRBV6-2/TRBV6-3
d_call: NA

cdr3_aa: CASSLFSGAPGTDTQYF
cdr3_nt: TGCGCCAGCAGCTTATTTAGCGGGGCCCCGGGCACAGATACGCAGTATTTT
clone_size: many
j_call: TRBJ2-3
v_call: TRBV5-1
d_call: TRBD2

cdr3_aa: CSARGSLPHEQFF
cdr3_nt: TGCAGTGCTAGGGGGTCCCTACCCCATGAGCAGTTCTTC
clone_size: NA
j_call: TRBJ2-1
v_call: TRBV20-1
d_call: NA

cdr3_aa: CSADTGFNDGYTF
cdr3_nt: TGCAGTGCTGATACAGGATTTAACGATGGCTACACCTTC
clone_size: few
j_call: TRBJ1-2
v_call: TRBV20-1
d_call: NA

cdr3_aa: CASSLVRVEDEKLFF
cdr3_nt: TGTGCCAGCAGCTTAGTCAGGGTCGAAGACGAAAAACTGTTTTTT
clone_size: few
j_call: TRBJ1-4
v_call: TRBV5-5
d_call: NA